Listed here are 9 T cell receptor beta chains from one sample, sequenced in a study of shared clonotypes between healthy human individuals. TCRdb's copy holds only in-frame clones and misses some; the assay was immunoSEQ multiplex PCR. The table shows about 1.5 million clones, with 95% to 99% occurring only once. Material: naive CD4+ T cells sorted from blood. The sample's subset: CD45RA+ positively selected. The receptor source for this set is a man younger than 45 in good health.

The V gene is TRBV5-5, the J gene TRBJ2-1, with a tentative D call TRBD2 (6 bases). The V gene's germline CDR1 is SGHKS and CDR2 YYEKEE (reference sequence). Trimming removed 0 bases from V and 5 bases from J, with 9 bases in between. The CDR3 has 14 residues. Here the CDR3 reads CASSLAGVNNEQFF. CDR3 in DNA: TGTGCCAGCAGCTTGGCGGGGGTTAACAATGAGCAGTTCTTC.

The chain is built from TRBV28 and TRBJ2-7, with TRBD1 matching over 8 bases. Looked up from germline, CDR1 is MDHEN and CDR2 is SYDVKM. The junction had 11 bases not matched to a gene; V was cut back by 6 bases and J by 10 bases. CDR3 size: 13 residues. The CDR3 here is CASRRTGSSTQYF. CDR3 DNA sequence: TGTGCCAGCAGGAGGACAGGGTCCTCAACACAGTACTTC.

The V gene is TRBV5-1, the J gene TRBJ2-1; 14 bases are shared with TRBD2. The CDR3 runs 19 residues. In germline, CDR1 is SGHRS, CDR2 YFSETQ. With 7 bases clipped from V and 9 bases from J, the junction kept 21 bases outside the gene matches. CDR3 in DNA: TGCGCCAGCGCGCCTGGGTTTAATCCGGGACTAGCGGGAGTAAGTGAGCAGTTCTTC. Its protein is CASAPGFNPGLAGVSEQFF.

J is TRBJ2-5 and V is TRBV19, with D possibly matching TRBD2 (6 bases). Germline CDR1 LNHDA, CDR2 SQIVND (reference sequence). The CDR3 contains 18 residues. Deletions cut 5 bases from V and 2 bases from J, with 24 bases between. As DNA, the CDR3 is TGTGCCAGTAGTCTCTCATGGGAGGCAGGGTCAGGACAAGAGACCCAGTACTTC. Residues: CASSLSWEAGSGQETQYF.

The CDR3, as DNA: TGTGCCAGCGACAGGGATAGCAATCAGCCCCAGCATTTT. Translation: CASDRDSNQPQHF. The V call is TRBV28, the J call TRBJ1-5; 7 bases align to TRBD1. This CDR3 contains 13 residues. V lost 8 bases to trimming and J lost 0 bases; unmatched junction nucleotides: 1. The germline V gene has CDR1 MDHEN and CDR2 SYDVKM.

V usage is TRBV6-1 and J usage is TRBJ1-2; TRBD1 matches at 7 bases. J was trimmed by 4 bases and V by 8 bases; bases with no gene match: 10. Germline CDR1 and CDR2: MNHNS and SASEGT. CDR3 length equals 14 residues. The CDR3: CASQLTGIFYGYTF. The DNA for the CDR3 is TGTGCCAGCCAATTGACAGGGATCTTCTATGGCTACACCTTC.

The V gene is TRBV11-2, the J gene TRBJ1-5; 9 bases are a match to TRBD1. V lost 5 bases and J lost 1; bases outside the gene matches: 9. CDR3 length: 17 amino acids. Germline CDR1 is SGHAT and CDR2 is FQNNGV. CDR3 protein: CASSPSTGGGSNQPQHF. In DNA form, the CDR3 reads TGTGCCAGCAGCCCCTCGACAGGGGGAGGGAGCAATCAGCCCCAGCATTTT.

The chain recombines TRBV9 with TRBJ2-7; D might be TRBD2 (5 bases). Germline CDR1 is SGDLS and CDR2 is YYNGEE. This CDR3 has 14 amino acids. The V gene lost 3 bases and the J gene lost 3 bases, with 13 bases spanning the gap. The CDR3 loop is CASSATGMNYEQYF. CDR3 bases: TGTGCCAGCAGCGCCACCGGGATGAACTACGAGCAGTACTTC.

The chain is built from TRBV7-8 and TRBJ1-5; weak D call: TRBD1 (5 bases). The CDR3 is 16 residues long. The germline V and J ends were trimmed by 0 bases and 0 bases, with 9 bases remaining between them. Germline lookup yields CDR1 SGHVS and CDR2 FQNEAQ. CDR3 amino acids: CASSLARRGSNQPQHF. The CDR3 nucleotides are TGTGCCAGCAGCTTAGCGCGTAGGGGTAGCAATCAGCCCCAGCATTTT.